These 24 T cell receptor beta chains were sequenced from one sample in a study of shared clonotypes between healthy human individuals. TCRdb keeps only in-frame clones here, not all; method: immunoSEQ multiplex PCR. The repertoire holds about 2.3 million clones, with about 90% as singletons. Sequenced material: naive CD4+ T cells from PBMCs. Subset indicated: CD45RA+ positively selected. These TCRs come from a man younger than 35 in good health. Some clones in this sample may be carry-over from other donors' samples.

The rearrangement uses TRBV4-1 and TRBJ2-3; possible D gene TRBD1, 6 bases. CDR1 and CDR2 from the germline V gene are MGHRA and YSYEKL. V lost 1 base and J 0 bases, leaving 14 bases between the germline ends. This CDR3 has 17 amino acids. The CDR3 nucleotides are TGCGCCAGCAGCCAAGCGTCACAGGGCTCTAGCACAGATACGCAGTATTTT. Protein product: CASSQASQGSSTDTQYF.

This clone was seen once. The V gene is TRBV7-3, the J gene TRBJ1-5, with D uncertain. CDR3 length equals 17 residues. In germline, CDR1 is SGHTA, CDR2 FQGTGA. V was trimmed by 5 bases and J by 1 base, leaving 18 bases between them. The CDR3 loop is CASSALRGVPSNQPQHF. CDR3 DNA sequence: TGTGCCAGCAGCGCACTTCGCGGGGTCCCCAGCAATCAGCCCCAGCATTTT.

With respect to this clone: The identical CDR3 is also encoded by other nucleotide sequences in the sample. V gene TRBV6-1 combines with J gene TRBJ1-1, with TRBD1 matching 8 bases. Looked up from germline, CDR1 is MNHNS and CDR2 is SASEGT. The CDR3 sequence is 13 residues long. V was pared by 9 bases and J by 2 bases, with 5 bases of the junction left unmatched. The DNA of the CDR3 is TGTGCCAGTCGGGACAGGATAAACACTGAAGCTTTCTTT. It encodes CASRDRINTEAFF.

This chain uses TRBV7-3 with TRBJ2-3, with TRBD2 identical over 10 bases. The V gene end was trimmed by 2 bases and the J gene end by 6 bases; junction bases not matched to a gene: 14. This CDR3 is 18 amino acids long. Germline loops: CDR1 SGHTA, CDR2 FQGTGA. As DNA, the CDR3 is TGTGCCAGCAGCTTATCCCCCCCTAGCGGGAGTATTTTGGATACGCAGTATTTT. This codes for CASSLSPPSGSILDTQYF. Looking up the rest from reference TRBV7-3 and TRBJ2-3 gives the full variable domain: GAGVSQTPSNKVTEKGKYVELRCDPISGHTALYWYRQSLGQGPEFLIYFQGTGAADDSGLPNDRFFAVRPEGSVSTLKIQRTERGDSAVYLCASSLSPPSGSILDTQYFGPGTRLTVL.

To note about this clone: Other DNA sequences in this sample translate to the same CDR3. The chain is built from TRBV28 and TRBJ1-5; D not certain. V was trimmed by 2 bases and J by 6 bases, leaving 5 bases between them. This CDR3 has 12 residues. The germline V gene has CDR1 MDHEN and CDR2 SYDVKM. This chain's CDR3 is CASSLMGQPQHF. As DNA, the CDR3 is TGTGCCAGCAGTTTAATGGGTCAGCCCCAGCATTTT. The full variable domain, its missing parts supplied by reference TRBV28 and TRBJ1-5, is DVKVTQSSRYLVKRTGEKVFLECVQDMDHENMFWYRQDPGLGLRLIYFSYDVKMKEKGDIPEGYSVSREKKERFSLILESASTNQTSMYLCASSLMGQPQHFGDGTRLSIL.

Points on this clone: This same CDR3 is encoded by further DNA sequences in the sample. The V call is TRBV5-4, the J call TRBJ2-7; D possibly corresponds to TRBD1 (5 bases). V was trimmed by 0 bases and J by 0 bases, leaving 7 bases between them. CDR3 length: 14 residues. CDR1 and CDR2 from the germline V gene are SGHNT and YYREEE (reference sequence). This CDR3 reads CASSLGGSSYEQYF. In nucleotides, the CDR3 is TGTGCCAGCAGCTTGGGGGGCAGCTCCTACGAGCAGTACTTC.

This clone has just one count. The V gene is TRBV5-5, the J gene TRBJ2-7; D not certain. Germline loops: CDR1 SGHKS, CDR2 YYEKEE (reference sequence). The CDR3 totals 11 residues. V was trimmed by 4 bases and J by 2 bases, leaving 4 bases between them. The CDR3 protein is CASSQAYEQYF. The CDR3 DNA is TGTGCCAGCAGCCAGGCCTACGAGCAGTACTTC.

The chain employs TRBV5-1 and TRBJ2-7; D gene ambiguous. Trimming cost V 4 bases and J 2 bases, with 16 bases left between them. This CDR3 contains 15 residues. Germline lookup yields CDR1 SGHRS and CDR2 YFSETQ. CDR3 coding DNA: TGCGCCAGCAGCATTGGGTCAACCGCGGCCTACGAGCAGTACTTC. Translated, it gives CASSIGSTAAYEQYF.

The V gene is TRBV5-1, the J gene TRBJ2-7, with a tentative D call TRBD2 (5 bases). The CDR3 contains 13 residues. V dropped 6 bases and J dropped 2 bases, with 12 bases sitting between them. The germline V gene encodes CDR1 SGHRS and CDR2 YFSETQ. The CDR3 region is CASTKDGTYEQYF. In DNA form, the CDR3 reads TGCGCCAGCACAAAGGACGGGACCTACGAGCAGTACTTC.

The CDR3 DNA reads TGCGCCAGCAGCTTGGCCGGTAGCTTAGAAGAGACCCAGTACTTC. Encoded protein: CASSLAGSLEETQYF. The rearrangement joins TRBV5-1 to TRBJ2-5; D gene uncertain. Per germline, CDR1 SGHRS and CDR2 YFSETQ. Trimming pared 0 bases from V and 3 bases from J, leaving 12 bases between. This CDR3 is built from 15 residues.

Details on this clone: Distinct nucleotide sequences in the sample also encode this CDR3. The rearrangement joins TRBV6-5 to TRBJ2-7, with 9 bases matching TRBD1. The J segment lost 2 bases and the V segment lost 3 bases, leaving 2 bases of the junction unmatched. Per the germline V gene, CDR1 is MNHEY and CDR2 is SVGAGI. The CDR3 totals 14 residues. Written as DNA, the CDR3 is TGTGCCAGCAGTTATGGACAGGGGACCTACGAGCAGTACTTC. It specifies CASSYGQGTYEQYF.

On this clone itself: The same CDR3 arises from other DNA sequences in this sample as well. The chain joins TRBV2 to TRBJ1-2, with a tentative D call TRBD1 (5 bases). V was shortened by 4 bases and J by 4 bases, with 7 bases between the two germline ends. Germline V gene lookup returns CDR1 SNHLY and CDR2 FYNNEI. The CDR3 has 12 residues. The DNA for the CDR3 is TGTGCCAGCAGTGGCGACAGCTATGGCTACACCTTC. As protein: CASSGDSYGYTF.

Worth noting for this clone: Other DNA sequences in this sample translate to the same CDR3. The chain combines TRBV9 with TRBJ2-7; D might be TRBD2 (5 bases). This CDR3 region has 14 residues. Germline CDR1 reads SGDLS; CDR2 reads YYNGEE. V lost 0 bases to trimming and J lost 1 base, with 8 bases between them. CDR3 DNA sequence: TGTGCCAGCAGCGTAGGTGGGAGTTCCTACGAGCAGTACTTC. Translation: CASSVGGSSYEQYF.

The rearrangement links TRBV19 to TRBJ2-3, with 9 bases matching TRBD2. V shed 6 bases and J 6 bases; nucleotides not matched to a gene: 7. Per germline, CDR1 LNHDA and CDR2 SQIVND (reference sequence). This CDR3 spans 14 amino acids. The CDR3 nucleotides are TGTGCCAGTAGGGAGCGGGGGGCTAAGGATACGCAGTATTTT. It encodes CASRERGAKDTQYF.

This chain uses TRBV5-4 with TRBJ1-5, with D unclear. The V end was cut by 4 bases, the J end by 0 bases, with 20 bases between. Germline V gene sequence: CDR1 SGHNT, CDR2 YYREEE (reference sequence). There are 18 residues in the CDR3. Here the CDR3 DNA reads TGTGCCAGCAGCCAAGAAGGACCTAAGGTGAATAGCAATCAGCCCCAGCATTTT. Its protein is CASSQEGPKVNSNQPQHF.

The gene calls are TRBV20-1 and TRBJ1-1; perhaps TRBD1 as D (5 bases). This CDR3 comprises 11 residues. Trimming removed 8 bases at V and 4 bases at J, with 11 bases between. Germline V gene data show CDR1 as DFQATT and CDR2 as SNEGSKA (reference sequence). In DNA form, the CDR3 reads TGCAGTCCCGGGGGTTCCACTGAAGCTTTCTTT. It encodes CSPGGSTEAFF.

This chain joins TRBV18 and TRBJ1-1; no firm D call. Per the germline V gene, CDR1 is KGHSH and CDR2 is LQKENI. The CDR3 has 15 amino acids. Trimming took 2 bases from V and 0 from J, leaving 10 bases between them. The chain's CDR3 is CASSPEERVNTEAFF. CDR3 DNA: TGTGCCAGCTCACCAGAGGAGCGTGTGAACACTGAAGCTTTCTTT.

Comment on this clone: This specimen includes other DNA sequences encoding the same CDR3. The V call is TRBV28, the J call TRBJ1-2, with D perhaps matching TRBD1 (6 bases). This CDR3 is built from 13 residues. V gave up 5 bases and J gave up 4 bases, with 11 bases separating them. Germline CDR1 MDHEN, CDR2 SYDVKM. CDR3 in amino acids: CASSQTGPYGYTF. CDR3 in DNA: TGTGCCAGCAGTCAAACAGGGCCCTATGGCTACACCTTC.

V gene TRBV19 combines with J gene TRBJ2-3; a possible D gene is TRBD1 (6 bases). Deletions cut 3 bases from V and 4 bases from J, with 23 bases between. CDR1 is LNHDA and CDR2 is SQIVND in the germline V gene (reference sequence). The CDR3 loop spans 18 amino acids. CDR3 sequence reads: CASSIDRDTEWGADTQYF. CDR3 in DNA: TGTGCCAGTAGTATTGACCGGGACACCGAATGGGGTGCAGATACGCAGTATTTT.

This clone was found once. The J gene is TRBJ2-5, the V gene TRBV28, with 11 bases matching TRBD1. This CDR3 is built from 16 residues. Germline-derived CDR1 and CDR2 are MDHEN and SYDVKM. V lost 4 bases and J lost 1; bases outside the gene matches: 5. CDR3 bases: TGTGCCAGCAGTTACCCCGGACAGGGGGCCCAAGAGACCCAGTACTTC. Translation gives CASSYPGQGAQETQYF.

The rearrangement links TRBV5-6 to TRBJ2-2; D gene unclear. Germline V CDR1 and CDR2: SGHDT, YYEEEE. V lost 0 bases and J lost 4, with 4 bases in between. The CDR3 covers 13 residues. The CDR3 loop reads CASSLGFTGELFF. As DNA, the CDR3 is TGTGCCAGCAGCTTGGGGTTCACCGGGGAGCTGTTTTTT.

The rearrangement joins TRBV11-2 to TRBJ2-3; a weak D match, TRBD1 (6 bases). Germline lookup yields CDR1 SGHAT and CDR2 FQNNGV. This CDR3 has 16 amino acids. V was trimmed by 4 bases and J by 4 bases, leaving 18 bases between them. The CDR3 protein is CASSSGAPLGADTQYF. CDR3 sequence (DNA): TGTGCCAGCAGCTCAGGGGCCCCCTTAGGGGCAGATACGCAGTATTTT.

This rearrangement joins TRBV5-6 to TRBJ2-7; no clear D. Trimming took off 0 bases at V and 0 bases at J, with 16 bases between the two ends. The CDR3 runs to 17 residues. Per germline, CDR1 SGHDT and CDR2 YYEEEE. The CDR3 reads CASSLVRWHASSYEQYF. The CDR3 bases are TGTGCCAGCAGCTTGGTGCGTTGGCACGCGAGCTCCTACGAGCAGTACTTC.

CDR3 protein: CASSLEQASYEQYF. The CDR3 DNA is TGTGCCAGCAGCTTGGAACAGGCTTCCTACGAGCAGTACTTC. The chain combines TRBV5-4 with TRBJ2-7; D might be TRBD1 (5 bases). The germline V gene has CDR1 SGHNT and CDR2 YYREEE (reference sequence). The CDR3 totals 14 residues. The germline V and J ends were trimmed by 0 bases and 1 base, with 8 bases remaining between them. The complete variable domain, with remaining parts taken from reference TRBV5-4 and TRBJ2-7, reads ETGVTQSPTHLIKTRGQQVTLRCSSQSGHNTVSWYQQALGQGPQFIFQYYREEENGRGNFPPRFSGLQFPNYSSELNVNALELDDSALYLCASSLEQASYEQYFGPGTRLTVT.